Listed below are T cell receptor beta chains from one sample, sequenced in a study of PD-1 blockade in classical Hodgkin lymphoma. Clones were read by immunoSEQ multiplex PCR, and TCRdb kept only the in-frame ones, dropping some. The sample holds roughly 150,000 clones, 78% seen once. Sequencing was performed on peripheral blood mononuclear cells (PBMCs), taken before the second cycle of nivolumab. The receptors stem from a human donor with classical Hodgkin lymphoma. Each CDR3 is given with its conserved first and last residue. Each record gives: V gene, D gene, clone size, J gene, CDR3 DNA, CDR3 protein. A D gene is named only where the DNA matches it firmly. Clone size is shown for a subset of rows, as once, few, many or a class of expanded clone.

TRBV5-6	TRBD1	few	TRBJ2-3	TGTGCCAGTAACCGGGACAGGGGGAGCACAGATACGCAGTATTTT	CASNRDRGSTDTQYF
TRBV6-5	.	.	TRBJ2-1	TGTGCCAGCAGTTTGGGAGTTCTTGTCGATGAGCAGTTCTTC	CASSLGVLVDEQFF
TRBV5-1	TRBD2	.	TRBJ2-1	TGCGCCAGCAGCTTGCAGCCGGGACTAGCGGGAGTCGGTGGTAAGGAAAATGAGCAGTTCTTC	CASSLQPGLAGVGGKENEQFF
TRBV7-3	TRBD1	.	TRBJ2-7	TGTGCCAGCAGCTCCGGACAGGGAAACGAGCAGTACTTC	CASSSGQGNEQYF
TRBV11-3	.	.	TRBJ1-1	TGTGCCAGCAGCTTGGAGGGAATAAGCACTGAAGCTTTCTTT	CASSLEGISTEAFF
TRBV7-2	TRBD2	once	TRBJ2-1	TGTGCCAGCAGCGCCAACCCTCTCCAAGCGGGAGGCCACAATGAGCAGTTCTTC	CASSANPLQAGGHNEQFF
TRBV2	TRBD1	.	TRBJ1-2	TGTGCCAGCAGAGCCGAGACAGGGGTGGGAGGCTACACCTTC	CASRAETGVGGYTF
TRBV2	.	.	TRBJ2-7	TGTGCCAGCAGTGGGACGGGCCCCTTGGGCTCCTACGAGCAGTACTTC	CASSGTGPLGSYEQYF
TRBV28	.	.	TRBJ1-2	TGTGCCAGCAGCCCCGGACAGAGTAACTATGGCTACACCTTC	CASSPGQSNYGYTF
TRBV6-1	.	few	TRBJ1-5	TGTGCCAGCAGTGGACAGGAAAATCAGCCCCAGCATTTT	CASSGQENQPQHF
TRBV10-3	TRBD2	.	TRBJ2-1	TGTGCCACCTCAGCGGGAGTCGACTACAATGAGCAGTTCTTC	CATSAGVDYNEQFF
TRBV19	TRBD1	.	TRBJ1-1	TGTGCCACCCCATCCGGGACAGGGACGAACACCGGCACTGAAGCTTTCTTT	CATPSGTGTNTGTEAFF
TRBV5-4	TRBD2	.	TRBJ2-1	TGTGCCAGCAGCTCTCCGACTAGCGGGAAATGGAATGAGCAGTTCTTC	CASSSPTSGKWNEQFF
TRBV19	TRBD2	.	TRBJ2-3	TGTGCCAGTAGTAACCGACTAGCGGGAGCCCTTGATACGCAGTATTTT	CASSNRLAGALDTQYF
TRBV29-1	.	.	TRBJ2-5	TGCAGCGTTGAGAGGTCGGGACAACAAGAGACCCAGTACTTC	CSVERSGQQETQYF
TRBV29-1	.	.	TRBJ1-1	TGCAGCGTTGCTCCCGGGACTGAAGCTTTCTTT	CSVAPGTEAFF
TRBV5-1	.	.	TRBJ1-1	TGCGCCAGCAGCGTGGGGTCTGCGGGGTACACTGAAGCTTTCTTT	CASSVGSAGYTEAFF
TRBV7-9	TRBD1	.	TRBJ2-1	TGTGCCAGCAGCTTTCCCGGGACAGTCCACCAAGAGCAGTTCTTC	CASSFPGTVHQEQFF
TRBV9	.	.	TRBJ2-5	TGTGCCAGCAGCGTAGGTAGGGGAGGGGGCCAAGAGACCCAGTACTTC	CASSVGRGGGQETQYF
TRBV19	.	.	TRBJ2-7	TGTGCCAGTAGCCCCCAAGGCCCGGACGAGCAGTACTTC	CASSPQGPDEQYF
TRBV7-8	TRBD2	.	TRBJ2-1	TGTGCCAGCAGCTTAGCACAGCGGGGGGAGCAGTTCTTC	CASSLAQRGEQFF
TRBV27	.	.	TRBJ2-3	TGTGCCAGCAGTCCCCCTCAGGGAGGACCCACCACAGATACGCAGTATTTT	CASSPPQGGPTTDTQYF
TRBV5-6	.	.	TRBJ2-3	TGTGCCAGCAGGACAGGATTCACAGATACGCAGTATTTT	CASRTGFTDTQYF
TRBV6-1	TRBD2	.	TRBJ2-5	TGTGCCAGCAGATTAGCGGGGGGGCCGGAGACCCAGTACTTC	CASRLAGGPETQYF
TRBV23-1	TRBD1	.	TRBJ2-7	TGCGCCAGCAGGAAGCAGGGGGCGCTCCACCAGCAGTACTTC	CASRKQGALHQQYF
TRBV29-1	.	.	TRBJ2-1	TGCAGCGTTGAACGAGTCTACAATGAGCAGTTCTTC	CSVERVYNEQFF
TRBV7-8	TRBD1	many	TRBJ2-5	TGTGCCGGCAGCGCCCTACAGGGGGCTAGCGGAGAGACCCAGTACTTC	CAGSALQGASGETQYF
TRBV7-3	.	once	TRBJ2-2	TGTGCCAGCAGCTTATGGGGAACGGCGAACACCGGGGAGCTGTTTTTT	CASSLWGTANTGELFF
TRBV10-3	.	.	TRBJ2-7	TGTGCCATCAGTGAGTCCTGGAGGGGCACGTACGAGCAGTACTTC	CAISESWRGTYEQYF
TRBV19	.	.	TRBJ2-1	TGTGCCAGTGGACTCCCCGGGACGGTCCCAAATGAGCAGTTCTTC	CASGLPGTVPNEQFF
TRBV18	.	.	TRBJ1-2	TGTGCCAGCTCACCGGACAGTCAGGGGTCTGGCTACACCTTC	CASSPDSQGSGYTF
TRBV19	.	.	TRBJ2-5	TGTGCCAGTAGTAAAGGTGGGACTTGGGAGACCCAGTACTTC	CASSKGGTWETQYF
TRBV19	TRBD1	.	TRBJ1-6	TGTGCCAGTAGTATCGGACAGGGCTCACCCCTCCACTTT	CASSIGQGSPLHF
TRBV28	.	.	TRBJ2-7	TGTGCCAGCAGGCCGCGAGGGACTGGCCTCCTCGAGCAGTACTTC	CASRPRGTGLLEQYF
TRBV19	.	few	TRBJ1-4	TGTGCCAGTCTCCCTCGAGGGGGGGATGAAAAACTGTTTTTT	CASLPRGGDEKLFF
TRBV29-1	.	.	TRBJ2-1	TGCAGCGCCTCCGGGAGCTCCTACAATGAGCAGTTCTTC	CSASGSSYNEQFF
TRBV5-1	.	.	TRBJ1-3	TGCGCCAGCAGCTTGGTCGCAGGGATAGGAAACACCATATATTTT	CASSLVAGIGNTIYF
TRBV6-6	.	.	TRBJ1-2	TGTGCCAGCAGTTACCCGGATGGCTACACCTTC	CASSYPDGYTF
TRBV5-4	.	.	TRBJ1-2	TGTGCCAGCAGCTCCCGGCTAGACAGTCTCTTACTTCGGGGCTACACCTTC	CASSSRLDSLLLRGYTF
TRBV10-3	.	.	TRBJ2-7	TGTGCCATCAGTGAGCTGAGTCCGGGCGAGCAGTACTTC	CAISELSPGEQYF